The 25 T cell receptor beta chains listed next were all sequenced from one sample in a study of cytomegalovirus exposure and HLA in healthy donors. Amplification used 60 Vbeta primers and 13 Jbeta primers. Assay used: immunoSEQ multiplex PCR; TCRdb lists only in-frame clones, some missing. The sample carries 150,000 to 200,000 clones, roughly 80% recorded once. Sample: PBMCs. These receptors all come from a female donor in good health and CMV-seronegative.

The rearrangement uses TRBV5-6 and TRBJ2-7, with 9 bases fitting TRBD2. Germline-derived CDR1 and CDR2 are SGHDT and YYEEEE. The V and J ends lost 4 bases and 6 bases, in that order; junction bases with no gene match: 14. The CDR3 contains 16 residues. The CDR3 bases are TGTGCCAGCAGCCAAAAGGGGGCGGGAGGGCCTTTCGAGCAGTACTTC. Encoded protein: CASSQKGAGGPFEQYF. The full variable domain, its missing parts supplied by reference TRBV5-6 and TRBJ2-7, is DAGVTQSPTHLIKTRGQQVTLRCSPKSGHDTVSWYQQALGQGPQFIFQYYEEEERQRGNFPDRFSGHQFPNYSSELNVNALLLGDSALYLCASSQKGAGGPFEQYFGPGTRLTVT.

The gene calls are TRBV14 and TRBJ1-2; TRBD1 aligns across 7 bases. The CDR3 covers 17 residues. V was pared by 0 bases and J by 2 bases, with 9 bases of the junction left unmatched. CDR1 is SGHDN and CDR2 is FVKESK in the germline V gene. CDR3 nucleotide sequence: TGTGCCAGCAGCCAAGAAAGACAGGGCGTCACGAACTATGGCTACACCTTC. This codes for CASSQERQGVTNYGYTF.

This clone was counted between two and nine times. The chain couples TRBV5-1 to TRBJ2-2; D ambiguous. The CDR3 has 13 amino acids. V was cut by 5 bases and J by 7 bases, with 12 bases left in between. Per the germline V gene, CDR1 is SGHRS and CDR2 is YFSETQ. The CDR3 loop reads CASRPPAGGELFF. The CDR3 DNA sequence: TGCGCCAGCAGACCACCCGCCGGCGGGGAGCTGTTTTTT.

The chain carries TRBV7-2 and TRBJ1-1; 7 bases agree with TRBD1. CDR1 is SGHTA and CDR2 is FQGNSA in the germline V gene. V dropped 2 bases and J dropped 4; count of bases not matched to a gene: 1. The CDR3 length is 13 residues. The CDR3, as DNA: TGTGCCAGCAGCTTATCAGGGGGCACTGAAGCTTTCTTT. It codes for CASSLSGGTEAFF. The entire variable domain, with the rest obtained from reference TRBV7-2 and TRBJ1-1, is as follows: GAGVSQSPSNKVTEKGKDVELRCDPISGHTALYWYRQSLGQGLEFLIYFQGNSAPDKSGLPSDRFSAERTGGSVSTLTIQRTQQEDSAVYLCASSLSGGTEAFFGQGTRLTVV.

The chain couples TRBV2 to TRBJ1-2, with D possibly being TRBD1 (6 bases). The CDR3 runs to 14 residues. V lost 6 bases and J 4 bases, leaving 15 bases between the germline ends. The germline V gene has CDR1 SNHLY and CDR2 FYNNEI. The CDR3 coding sequence is TGTGCCAGCAGCACGGACAGTCCGATCTATGGCTACACCTTC. It encodes CASSTDSPIYGYTF.

The rearrangement uses TRBV6-5 and TRBJ2-3, with 8 bases aligning to TRBD1. The CDR3 sequence is 15 residues long. Germline-derived CDR1 and CDR2 are MNHEY and SVGAGI. J was trimmed by 10 bases and V by 6 bases; bases with no gene match: 15. The CDR3 spells CASSQFGTGSLSQYF. DNA for the CDR3: TGTGCCAGCAGCCAGTTCGGGACAGGATCCTTGTCGCAGTATTTT.

The chain recombines TRBV29-1 with TRBJ2-7; TRBD1 might be the D (5 bases). Germline V gene sequence: CDR1 SQVTM, CDR2 ANQGSEA. V lost 1 base and J lost 6, with 16 bases in between. The CDR3 loop spans 14 amino acids. The CDR3 sequence is CSVEVGQGVGEQYF. The CDR3 DNA follows: TGCAGCGTTGAAGTAGGTCAGGGCGTGGGCGAGCAGTACTTC.

In nucleotides, the CDR3 is TGTGCCAGTAGTATCCTGTGGGGGACTTACAATGAGCAGTTCTTC. It translates to CASSILWGTYNEQFF. The rearrangement joins TRBV19 to TRBJ2-1; D is possibly TRBD2 (6 bases). This CDR3 is 15 amino acids long. From germline, CDR1 is LNHDA and CDR2 SQIVND (reference sequence). V was trimmed by 3 bases and J by 4 bases, leaving 13 bases between them.

This clone was counted a single time. This sequence joins TRBV6-5 and TRBJ1-5; D is uncertain. V lost 6 bases and J 0 bases, leaving 9 bases between the germline ends. The length of the CDR3 is 14 residues. Germline values: CDR1 MNHEY, CDR2 SVGAGI. CDR3: CASSDYYSNQPQHF. CDR3 in DNA: TGTGCCAGCAGCGACTATTATAGCAATCAGCCCCAGCATTTT.

The rearrangement joins TRBV19 to TRBJ2-5; TRBD1 matches at 9 bases. With 3 bases clipped from V and 2 bases from J, the junction kept 4 bases outside the gene matches. CDR3 length: 15 amino acids. The germline V gene has CDR1 LNHDA and CDR2 SQIVND (reference sequence). CDR3 bases: TGTGCCAGTAGTATCCGGACAGGGGCTCAAGAGACCCAGTACTTC. Its translation is CASSIRTGAQETQYF.

As DNA, the CDR3 is TGTGCCAGCAACGAGTGGGGAGTTACCGGGGAGCTGTTTTTT. Protein sequence: CASNEWGVTGELFF. This chain joins TRBV5-4 and TRBJ2-2; maybe TRBD2 (5 bases). Germline CDR1 SGHNT, CDR2 YYREEE (reference sequence). The V gene lost 6 bases and the J gene lost 5 bases, with 14 bases spanning the gap. The CDR3 is made up of 14 amino acids.

This chain uses TRBV7-2 with TRBJ1-2, with D hard to call. This CDR3 comprises 14 residues. The germline CDR1 and CDR2 sequences are SGHTA and FQGNSA. V dropped 2 bases and J dropped 6 bases, with 13 bases sitting between them. The DNA for the CDR3 is TGTGCCAGCAGCTTATCCGTGGGCTGGGATGGCTACACCTTC. Residues: CASSLSVGWDGYTF.

V and J are TRBV4-2 and TRBJ2-5; the match to TRBD1 covers 12 bases. CDR1 is LGHNA and CDR2 is YNFKEQ in the germline V gene. J gave up 5 bases and V 4 bases, and 11 bases lay outside the gene matches. The CDR3 runs 17 residues. DNA for the CDR3: TGTGCCAGCAGCCCCGCCTCGGGGACAGGGGGCCAGGAGACCCAGTACTTC. This encodes CASSPASGTGGQETQYF.

V usage is TRBV5-6 and J usage is TRBJ2-3, with 11 bases fitting TRBD2. V shed 3 bases and J 4 bases; nucleotides not matched to a gene: 13. Germline loops: CDR1 SGHDT, CDR2 YYEEEE. The CDR3 length is 18 residues. CDR3 loop: CASSYSAVAGGRSDTQYF. The CDR3 region has the DNA TGTGCCAGCAGCTACAGTGCCGTAGCGGGGGGGCGGTCAGATACGCAGTATTTT.

CDR3 region: CASSLSDSDTQYF. CDR3 DNA sequence: TGTGCCAGCAGCTTATCTGACTCGGATACGCAGTATTTT. The rearrangement uses TRBV7-7 and TRBJ2-3; D ambiguous. CDR1 SSHAT and CDR2 FNYEAQ come from the germline V gene (reference sequence). The CDR3 runs 13 residues. Between the trimmed V and J ends, which lost 2 bases and 6 bases, there was a span of 9 bases. The variable domain in full, completed from reference TRBV7-7 and TRBJ2-3, reads GAGVSQSPRYKVTKRGQDVTLRCDPISSHATLYWYQQALGQGPEFLTYFNYEAQPDKSGLPSDRFSAERPEGSISTLTIQRTEQRDSAMYRCASSLSDSDTQYFGPGTRLTVL.

V and J are TRBV6-5 and TRBJ2-7, with D possibly matching TRBD1 (5 bases). The CDR3 loop spans 13 amino acids. V was trimmed by 6 bases and J by 3 bases, leaving 12 bases between them. CDR1 and CDR2 from the germline V gene are MNHEY and SVGAGI. The CDR3 is CASRDTDIYEQYF. CDR3 coding DNA: TGTGCCAGCAGGGACACGGATATCTACGAGCAGTACTTC.

V and J are TRBV11-3 and TRBJ2-1; TRBD2 aligns across 7 bases. J lost 0 bases, V lost 4 bases, and 3 bases had no gene match. Germline CDR1 reads SGHNT; CDR2 reads YENEEA. This CDR3 has 15 amino acids. CDR3 coding DNA: TGTGCCAGCAGCTCCGGGGGGAGCTCCTACAATGAGCAGTTCTTC. Encoded protein: CASSSGGSSYNEQFF.

DNA for the CDR3: TGTGCCAGCAGCTGGACAGGGCTCAGCACAGATACGCAGTATTTT. This gives the protein CASSWTGLSTDTQYF. V is TRBV7-9 and J is TRBJ2-3, with 8 bases aligning to TRBD1. Germline V gene lookup returns CDR1 SEHNR and CDR2 FQNEAQ (reference sequence). The CDR3 is 15 amino acids. Trimming at V came to 4 bases and at J to 0 bases, leaving 3 bases not matched to a gene.

The genes are TRBV18 and TRBJ2-3; 9 bases map to TRBD1. The junction had 12 bases not matched to a gene; V was cut back by 3 bases and J by 8 bases. CDR3 length: 16 residues. The germline V gene encodes CDR1 KGHSH and CDR2 LQKENI. The DNA of the CDR3 is TGTGCCAGCTCACCTACCCCTGGGACAGGGAGGGGTACGCAGTATTTT. It encodes CASSPTPGTGRGTQYF.

The chain joins TRBV6-4 to TRBJ1-1; a possible D gene is TRBD1 (5 bases). V was trimmed by 6 bases and J by 5 bases, leaving 13 bases between them. The CDR3 runs 13 residues. Germline CDR1 is MRHNA and CDR2 is SNTAGT. Written as DNA, the CDR3 is TGTGCCAGCAGGGTCGGGGGAGGGACTGAAGCTTTCTTT. Translated: CASRVGGGTEAFF.

The genes are TRBV28 and TRBJ1-5; 7 nucleotides agree with TRBD1. CDR3 length equals 18 residues. Germline V gives CDR1 MDHEN, CDR2 SYDVKM. The V and J ends lost 1 base and 0 bases, in that order; junction bases with no gene match: 9. CDR3 amino acids: CASSLFPTGARSNQPQHF. Written as DNA, the CDR3 is TGTGCCAGCAGTTTATTTCCCACAGGGGCCCGTAGCAATCAGCCCCAGCATTTT.

The chain links TRBV5-6 to TRBJ1-3, with D unclear. The CDR3 has 16 amino acids. Trimming stripped 0 bases from V and 0 bases from J, with 10 bases between. Per germline, CDR1 SGHDT and CDR2 YYEEEE. The DNA for the CDR3 is TGTGCCAGCAGCTTGGTCGGGGTTCTCTCTGGAAACACCATATATTTT. It is translated as CASSLVGVLSGNTIYF. Looking up the rest from reference TRBV5-6 and TRBJ1-3 gives the full variable domain: DAGVTQSPTHLIKTRGQQVTLRCSPKSGHDTVSWYQQALGQGPQFIFQYYEEEERQRGNFPDRFSGHQFPNYSSELNVNALLLGDSALYLCASSLVGVLSGNTIYFGEGSWLTVV.

This clone has a handful of counts. The chain links TRBV11-2 to TRBJ2-7; 11 bases align to TRBD1. The CDR3 consists of 17 residues. V lost 1 base to trimming and J lost 1 base; unmatched junction nucleotides: 6. CDR1 and CDR2 (germline): SGHAT, FQNNGV. The CDR3 loop reads CASSLGTGGVQSYEQYF. The CDR3 bases are TGTGCCAGCAGCTTAGGGACAGGGGGCGTTCAGTCCTACGAGCAGTACTTC.

This sequence joins TRBV4-2 and TRBJ1-2, with 7 bases aligning to TRBD1. Germline V lookup: CDR1 LGHNA, CDR2 YNFKEQ. The J segment lost 7 bases and the V segment lost 4 bases, leaving 3 bases of the junction unmatched. The CDR3 length is 12 residues. The CDR3 protein is CASSLDRVGYTF. For the CDR3, the DNA is TGTGCCAGCAGCCTTGACAGGGTTGGCTACACCTTC.

This clone has just a few counts. The V call is TRBV4-3, the J call TRBJ1-5; TRBD1 might be the D (5 bases). The CDR3 totals 15 residues. CDR1 and CDR2 from the germline V gene are LGHNA and YSLEER. V was cut by 1 base and J by 3 bases, with 10 bases left in between. CDR3 nucleotides: TGCGCCAGCAGCCAAGGCCGGGGGATCAATCAGCCCCAGCATTTT. Translation gives CASSQGRGINQPQHF.